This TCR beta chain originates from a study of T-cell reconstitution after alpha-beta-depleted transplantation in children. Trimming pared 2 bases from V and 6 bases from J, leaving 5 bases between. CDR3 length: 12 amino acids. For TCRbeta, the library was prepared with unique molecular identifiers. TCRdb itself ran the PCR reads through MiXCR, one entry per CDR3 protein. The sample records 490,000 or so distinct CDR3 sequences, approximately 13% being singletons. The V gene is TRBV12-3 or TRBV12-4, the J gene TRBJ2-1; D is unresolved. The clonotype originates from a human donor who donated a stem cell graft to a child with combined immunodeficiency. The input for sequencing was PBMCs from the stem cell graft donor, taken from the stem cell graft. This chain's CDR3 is CASSLFRNEQFF. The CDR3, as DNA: TGTGCCAGCAGTTTATTCCGCAATGAGCAGTTCTTC.